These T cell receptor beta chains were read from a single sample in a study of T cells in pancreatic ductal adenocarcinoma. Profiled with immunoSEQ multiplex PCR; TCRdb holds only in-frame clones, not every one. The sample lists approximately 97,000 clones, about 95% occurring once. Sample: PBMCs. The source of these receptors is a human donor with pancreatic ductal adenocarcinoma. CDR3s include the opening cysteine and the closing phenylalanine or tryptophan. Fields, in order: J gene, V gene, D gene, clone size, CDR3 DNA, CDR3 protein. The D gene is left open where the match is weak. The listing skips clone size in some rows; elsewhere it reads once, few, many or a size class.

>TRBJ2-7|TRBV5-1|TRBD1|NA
TGCGCCAGCAGCCTGCGGGGACAGGCGCCGCCCTACGAGCAGTACTTC
CASSLRGQAPPYEQYF
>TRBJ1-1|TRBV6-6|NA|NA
TGTGCCAGCAGTCCCCGGGGGGAAGCTGAAGCTTTCTTT
CASSPRGEAEAFF
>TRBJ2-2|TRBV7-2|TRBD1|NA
TGTGCCAGCAGCATTAACAGGGGGCGAGGGGAGCTGTTTTTT
CASSINRGRGELFF
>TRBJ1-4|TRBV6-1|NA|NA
TGTGCCAGCAGTGAAGTCCTCGGTGCAACTAATGAAAAACTGTTTTTT
CASSEVLGATNEKLFF
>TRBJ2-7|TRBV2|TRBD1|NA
TGTGCCAGCGGAGGACAGGGATCGTACGAGCAGTACTTC
CASGGQGSYEQYF
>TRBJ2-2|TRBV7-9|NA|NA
TGTGCCAGCAGCTTAGGAGTGTTACTCGGGGAGCTGTTTTTT
CASSLGVLLGELFF
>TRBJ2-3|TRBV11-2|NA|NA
TGTGCCAGCAGCCCAGAGGTGCTTGGAGATACGCAGTATTTT
CASSPEVLGDTQYF
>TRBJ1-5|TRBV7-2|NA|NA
TGTGCCAGCACTGGGGGGGCTCAGCCCCAGCATTTT
CASTGGAQPQHF
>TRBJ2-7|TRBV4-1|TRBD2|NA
TGCGCCAGCAGCCATCCCCCTAGCGGACGGCACGAGCAGTACTTC
CASSHPPSGRHEQYF
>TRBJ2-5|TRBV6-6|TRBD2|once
TGTGCCAGCAGGCTGACTAGCGGGAGTGCTCAGACCCAGTACTTC
CASRLTSGSAQTQYF
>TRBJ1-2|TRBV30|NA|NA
TGTGCCTGGAATAAGGACACCTATGGCTACACCTTC
CAWNKDTYGYTF